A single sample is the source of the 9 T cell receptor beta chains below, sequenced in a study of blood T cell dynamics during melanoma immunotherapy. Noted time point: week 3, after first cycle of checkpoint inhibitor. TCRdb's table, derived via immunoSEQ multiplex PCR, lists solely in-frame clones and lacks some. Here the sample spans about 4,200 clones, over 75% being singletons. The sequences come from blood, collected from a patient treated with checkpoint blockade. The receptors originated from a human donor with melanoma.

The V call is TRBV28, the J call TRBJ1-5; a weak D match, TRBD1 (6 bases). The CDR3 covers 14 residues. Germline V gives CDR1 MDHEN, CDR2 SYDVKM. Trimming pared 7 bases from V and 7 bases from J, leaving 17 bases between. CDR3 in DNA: TGTGCCAGCACCGACGGACAGATTGAGCAGCCCCAGCATTTT. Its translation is CASTDGQIEQPQHF.

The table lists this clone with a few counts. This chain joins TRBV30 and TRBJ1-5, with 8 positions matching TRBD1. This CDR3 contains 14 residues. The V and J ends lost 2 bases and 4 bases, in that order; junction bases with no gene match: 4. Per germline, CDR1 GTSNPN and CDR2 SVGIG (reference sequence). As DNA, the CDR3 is TGTGCCTGGAGTCCCCGGACAGGGAATCAGCCCCAGCATTTT. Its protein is CAWSPRTGNQPQHF.

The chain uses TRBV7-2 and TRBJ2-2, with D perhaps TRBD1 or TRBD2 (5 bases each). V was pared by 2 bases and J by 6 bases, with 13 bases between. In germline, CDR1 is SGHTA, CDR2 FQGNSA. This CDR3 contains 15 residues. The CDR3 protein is CASSLPGLSAGELFF. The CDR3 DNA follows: TGTGCCAGCAGCTTACCAGGGCTTAGCGCCGGGGAGCTGTTTTTT. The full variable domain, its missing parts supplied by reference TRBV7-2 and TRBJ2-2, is GAGVSQSPSNKVTEKGKDVELRCDPISGHTALYWYRQSLGQGLEFLIYFQGNSAPDKSGLPSDRFSAERTGGSVSTLTIQRTQQEDSAVYLCASSLPGLSAGELFFGEGSRLTVL.

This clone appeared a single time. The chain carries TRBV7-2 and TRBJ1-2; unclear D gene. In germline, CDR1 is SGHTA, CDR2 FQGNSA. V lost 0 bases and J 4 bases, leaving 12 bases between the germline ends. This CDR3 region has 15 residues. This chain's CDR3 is CASSLAPGSIYGYTF. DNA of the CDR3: TGTGCCAGCAGCTTAGCACCAGGTTCGATCTATGGCTACACCTTC.

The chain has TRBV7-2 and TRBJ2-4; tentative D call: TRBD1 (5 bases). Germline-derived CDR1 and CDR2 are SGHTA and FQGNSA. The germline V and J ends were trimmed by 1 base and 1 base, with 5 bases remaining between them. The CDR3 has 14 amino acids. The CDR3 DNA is TGTGCCAGCAGCTTAGACAGGGCCAAAAACATTCAGTACTTC. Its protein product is CASSLDRAKNIQYF. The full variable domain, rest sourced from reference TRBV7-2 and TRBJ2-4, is GAGVSQSPSNKVTEKGKDVELRCDPISGHTALYWYRQSLGQGLEFLIYFQGNSAPDKSGLPSDRFSAERTGGSVSTLTIQRTQQEDSAVYLCASSLDRAKNIQYFGAGTRLSVL.

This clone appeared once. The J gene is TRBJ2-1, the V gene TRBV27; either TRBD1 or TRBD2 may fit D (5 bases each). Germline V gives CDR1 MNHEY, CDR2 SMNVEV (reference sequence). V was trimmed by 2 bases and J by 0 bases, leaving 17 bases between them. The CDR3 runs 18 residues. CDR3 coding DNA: TGTGCCAGCAGTTTACGTGGGGGTGGCTTGAGCTCCTACAATGAGCAGTTCTTC. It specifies CASSLRGGGLSSYNEQFF.

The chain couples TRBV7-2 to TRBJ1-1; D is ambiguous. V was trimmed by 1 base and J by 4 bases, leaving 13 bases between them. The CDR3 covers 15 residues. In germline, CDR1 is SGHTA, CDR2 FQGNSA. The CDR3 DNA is TGTGCCAGCAGCTTAGGAGGCAGCATGGGCACTGAAGCTTTCTTT. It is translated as CASSLGGSMGTEAFF.

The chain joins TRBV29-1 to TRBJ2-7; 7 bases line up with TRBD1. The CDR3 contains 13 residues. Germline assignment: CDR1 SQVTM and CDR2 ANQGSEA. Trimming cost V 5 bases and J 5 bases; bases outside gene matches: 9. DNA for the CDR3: TGCAGCGTTAAGTCGCGACAGGGAAACGAGCAGTACTTC. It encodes CSVKSRQGNEQYF.

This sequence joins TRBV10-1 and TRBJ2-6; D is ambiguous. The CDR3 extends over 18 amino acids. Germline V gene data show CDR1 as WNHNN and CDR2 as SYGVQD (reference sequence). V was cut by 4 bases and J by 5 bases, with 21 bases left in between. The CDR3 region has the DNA TGCGCCAGCAGTGTAGTGGAAAGTGCACAAAGTCGGGCCAACGTCCTGACTTTC. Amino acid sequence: CASSVVESAQSRANVLTF.